Listed here is a single T cell receptor (beta chain). The PCR made use of 60 Vbeta and 13 Jbeta primers. Assay used: immunoSEQ multiplex PCR; TCRdb lists only in-frame clones, some missing. The table has approximately 40,000 clones, approximately 71% seen once. Looked up from germline, CDR1 is SGHNT and CDR2 is YYREEE (reference sequence). The trim removed 0 bases at V and 3 bases at J, leaving 5 bases unmatched. CDR3 size: 15 residues. The data originate from a study of cytomegalovirus exposure and HLA in healthy donors. Study-level information: HLA-typed donors were the source of about 85 million unique TCRs, which an early data release held.

Sample: PBMCs. The chain couples TRBV5-4 to TRBJ2-7; 8 positions agree with TRBD1. The receptor comes from a man aged 50-59 years in good health and CMV-seropositive. The CDR3 loop is CASSLGQGWGYEQYF. The CDR3 DNA is TGTGCCAGCAGCTTGGGACAGGGGTGGGGCTACGAGCAGTACTTC.